The 18 T cell receptor beta chains given below trace back to one sample, sequenced in a study of T cell clonality in common variable immunodeficiency. The assay was immunoSEQ multiplex PCR, and TCRdb's table has in-frame clones only and misses some. This repertoire holds roughly 70,000 clones, and none appear only once. The sample taken for sequencing was peripheral blood mononuclear cells. The receptors shown here come from a person aged 18 to 75 in good health.

Ten or more counts support this clone. Read coverage stops 3 residues before the CDR3 terminus; the germline J gene supplies the remainder. The chain couples TRBV7-3 to TRBJ2-7; TRBD2 might be the D (6 bases). The V end was cut by 1 base, the J end by 2 bases, with 12 bases between. Per the germline V gene, CDR1 is SGHTA and CDR2 is FQGTGA. The CDR3 consists of 15 residues. CDR3 loop: CASSLRAGNAYEQYF. Partial CDR3 DNA: TGTGCCAGCAGCTTAAGGGCGGGGAACGCCTACGAG. The full variable domain, with the rest looked up from reference TRBV7-3 and TRBJ2-7, is GAGVSQTPSNKVTEKGKYVELRCDPISGHTALYWYRQSLGQGPEFLIYFQGTGAADDSGLPNDRFFAVRPEGSVSTLKIQRTERGDSAVYLCASSLRAGNAYEQYFGPGTRLTVT.

This clone was counted at least ten times. Read coverage stops 3 residues before the CDR3 terminus; the germline J gene supplies the remainder. This chain links TRBV6-1 with TRBJ1-2, with 10 bases identical to TRBD1. Germline V lookup: CDR1 MNHNS, CDR2 SASEGT. V gave up 4 bases and J gave up 5 bases; unmatched junction bases: 7. This CDR3 has 15 residues. CDR3 in amino acids: CASSVGTGVLYGYTF. Incomplete CDR3 DNA: TGTGCCAGCAGTGTCGGGACAGGGGTACTTTATGGC.

This clone was detected ten times or more. The read falls 3 residues short of the CDR3 end, and the missing part is taken from the germline J gene. The V and J genes are TRBV7-2 and TRBJ2-3; TRBD2 agrees at 8 bases. Germline CDR1 SGHTA, CDR2 FQGNSA. J lost 2 bases, V lost 3 bases, and 4 bases had no gene match. The CDR3 spans 15 residues. The CDR3 bases that were read are TGTGCCAGCAGCTTCTCACTAGCGGACACAGATACG. This gives the protein CASSFSLADTDT. The entire CDR3 protein is CASSFSLADTDTQYF.

This clone was detected many times. The read terminates 3 residues before the CDR3 end, so the remaining end is supplied by the germline J gene. This chain uses TRBV20-1 with TRBJ2-7; TRBD2 matches 9 bases. Germline assignment: CDR1 DFQATT and CDR2 SNEGSKA (reference sequence). The ends lost 3 bases at V and 6 bases at J; junction bases unmatched: 9. The CDR3 totals 14 residues. The CDR3 here is CSARGVAGVPEQYF. The DNA read from the CDR3 is TGCAGTGCTAGGGGGGTAGCGGGAGTTCCCGAG.

This clone has ten or more counts. Read data end 3 residues before the CDR3 end; the end is taken from the germline J gene. This chain uses TRBV5-1 with TRBJ1-4, with 7 positions matching TRBD1. CDR1 and CDR2 (germline): SGHRS, YFSETQ. V was clipped by 3 bases and J by 6 bases; unmatched bases: 8. CDR3 length equals 15 residues. The CDR3 bases that were read are TGCGCCAGCAGCTGGGGGACAGCGGGACATGAAAAA. Its translation: CASSWGTAGHEK. From start to end, the CDR3 is CASSWGTAGHEKLFF.

In this sample, this clone turned up many times. Read sequence stops 3 residues before the CDR3 end, and the germline J gene provides the missing end. V and J are TRBV10-3 and TRBJ2-1; D might be TRBD1 (7 bases). V lost 2 bases to trimming and J lost 5 bases, with 13 bases between them. This CDR3 comprises 15 residues. From germline, CDR1 is ENHRY and CDR2 SYGVKD. The sequenced CDR3 bases are TGTGCCATCAGTGAGCGGCAGGGGGAGGACAATGAG. As protein: CAISERQGEDNE. The whole CDR3 is CAISERQGEDNEQFF.

This clone was seen many times. The read falls 3 residues short of the CDR3 end, and the missing part is taken from the germline J gene. V gene TRBV7-6 combines with J gene TRBJ2-2, with 8 positions matching TRBD2. The CDR3 is 14 residues long. The trim removed 5 bases at V and 7 bases at J, leaving 6 bases unmatched. CDR1 SGHVS and CDR2 FNYEAQ come from the germline V gene. The CDR3 spells CASSPPGGDGELFF. The part of the CDR3 DNA that was read is TGTGCCAGCAGCCCCCCGGGGGGGGACGGGGAG.

Worth noting for this clone: The read terminates 3 residues before the CDR3 end, so the remaining end is supplied by the germline J gene. This chain connects TRBV5-1 to TRBJ2-1; 11 bases are a match to TRBD2. The CDR3 runs 15 residues. Unmatched junction bases numbered 0, after V lost 2 bases and J lost 2 bases. The germline CDR1 and CDR2 sequences are SGHRS and YFSETQ. CDR3 DNA (partial): TGCGCCAGCAGCTTACTAGCGGGAGCCTACAATGAG. It translates to CASSLLAGAYNE. The complete CDR3 sequence is CASSLLAGAYNEQFF.

This clone was recorded at least ten times. The CDR3 extends 3 residues past the end of the read, so its final part is completed from the germline J gene. The V call is TRBV5-1, the J call TRBJ2-4, with 8 nucleotides matching TRBD1. J lost 6 bases, V lost 0 bases, and 11 bases had no gene match. The CDR3 sequence is 17 residues long. The germline V gene encodes CDR1 SGHRS and CDR2 YFSETQ. The CDR3 sequence: CASSLEARGTGINIQYF. Partial CDR3 DNA: TGCGCCAGCAGCTTGGAGGCCCGCGGGACAGGAATAAACATT.

This clone was detected ten times or more. The DNA ends 3 residues before the CDR3 does, and the rest of the CDR3 is filled in from the germline J gene. The chain couples TRBV2 to TRBJ2-7; no firm D call. Germline assignment: CDR1 SNHLY and CDR2 FYNNEI. The CDR3 totals 11 residues. Trimming took 7 bases from V and 2 from J, leaving 6 bases between them. This CDR3 reads CASKPAYEQYF. The sequenced part of the CDR3 DNA is TGTGCCAGCAAGCCTGCCTACGAG. Full variable domain (rest looked up from reference TRBV2 and TRBJ2-7): EPEVTQTPSHQVTQMGQEVILRCVPISNHLYFYWYRQILGQKVEFLVSFYNNEISEKSEIFDDQFSVERPDGSNFTLKIRSTKLEDSAMYFCASKPAYEQYFGPGTRLTVT.

Details on this clone: The sequenced fragment ends 3 residues before the CDR3 boundary, so the rest is inferred from the germline J gene. The J gene is TRBJ1-1, the V gene TRBV19, with TRBD1 as a possible D gene (5 bases). Per germline, CDR1 LNHDA and CDR2 SQIVND (reference sequence). With 7 bases removed from V and 2 bases from J, the gap between germline ends came to 11 bases. The CDR3 is made up of 13 amino acids. The covered CDR3 bases are TGTGCCAGTAAGGGGCAGGCTAACACTGAA. This gives the protein CASKGQANTE. The whole CDR3 is CASKGQANTEAFF.

The sample holds many counts of this clone. The observed sequence ends 3 residues before the CDR3 terminus, with the missing tail filled in from the germline J gene. V gene TRBV5-6 combines with J gene TRBJ1-5, with 8 bases that match TRBD1. The J segment lost 7 bases and the V segment lost 4 bases, leaving 10 bases of the junction unmatched. This CDR3 spans 15 amino acids. Per the germline V gene, CDR1 is SGHDT and CDR2 is YYEEEE. CDR3 in amino acids: CASSLQGALGQPQHF. CDR3 bases read: TGTGCCAGCAGCCTTCAGGGGGCACTAGGACAGCCC.

As concerns this clone: The CDR3 end falls 3 residues outside the read, so it is completed with the germline J gene. The chain uses TRBV5-8 and TRBJ1-5, with D possibly TRBD1 on 6 matching bases. Germline values: CDR1 SGHTS, CDR2 YDEGEE. This CDR3 region has 14 residues. Trimming stripped 3 bases from V and 6 bases from J, with 13 bases between. This CDR3 is CASSSGTLGQPQHF. The CDR3 bases that were read are TGTGCCAGCAGCTCCGGGACACTCGGTCAGCCC.

This clone was found many times. The CDR3 sequence is CASSQTSGSSYEQYF. CDR3 DNA, as far as it was read: TGCGCCAGCAGCCAGACTAGCGGGAGCTCCTACGAG. V usage is TRBV5-1 and J usage is TRBJ2-7, with TRBD2 matching 12 bases. Coverage ceases 3 residues before the CDR3 finishes, and the germline J gene fills in the end. Germline V CDR1 and CDR2: SGHRS, YFSETQ. The V segment lost 4 bases and the J segment 0 bases; nucleotides outside the gene matches: 2. CDR3 length equals 15 residues.

This clone has ten or more counts. The CDR3 extends 3 residues past the end of the read, so its final part is completed from the germline J gene. J is TRBJ1-4 and V is TRBV6-1, with D unclear. Trimming cost V 4 bases and J 6 bases, with 15 bases left between them. The CDR3 extends over 15 amino acids. Germline assignment: CDR1 MNHNS and CDR2 SASEGT. The CDR3 sequence is CASSASQVSYEKLFF. The DNA read from the CDR3 is TGTGCCAGCAGTGCCAGTCAGGTGTCGTATGAAAAA.

The table lists this clone with a few counts. The CDR3 is cut off 3 residues early in the read; its end comes from the germline J gene. The chain combines TRBV5-8 with TRBJ1-2, with a tentative D call TRBD1 (6 bases). The germline CDR1 and CDR2 sequences are SGHTS and YDEGEE. Trimming cost V 0 bases and J 1 base, with 10 bases left between them. The CDR3 totals 15 residues. CDR3 sequence: CASSLAQGNNYGYTF. CDR3 DNA, as far as it was read: TGTGCCAGCAGCTTGGCTCAGGGGAATAACTATGGC.

Many counts were recorded for this clone. The read comes to an end 3 residues before the CDR3 does, leaving the germline J gene to fill in the end. The chain couples TRBV2 to TRBJ2-7; 7 positions match TRBD1. Looked up from germline, CDR1 is SNHLY and CDR2 is FYNNEI. J was trimmed by 0 bases and V by 4 bases; bases with no gene match: 15. The CDR3 has 18 residues. The CDR3 is CASSGGWPGQRFSYEQYF. The CDR3 DNA, read in part, is TGTGCCAGCAGTGGGGGGTGGCCGGGACAGCGATTCTCCTACGAG.

This clone was recorded at least ten times. The CDR3 reads CASRRFARGTRYNEQFF. The CDR3 bases that were read are TGTGCCAGCCGACGATTCGCGCGCGGGACTAGATACAATGAG. The rearrangement links TRBV28 to TRBJ2-1; TRBD2 matches at 8 bases. The read ends 3 residues early relative to the CDR3; the germline J gene fills the gap. V shed 8 bases, J shed 4 bases, and the junction held 16 bases outside the gene matches. Germline CDR1 and CDR2: MDHEN and SYDVKM. CDR3 length equals 17 residues.